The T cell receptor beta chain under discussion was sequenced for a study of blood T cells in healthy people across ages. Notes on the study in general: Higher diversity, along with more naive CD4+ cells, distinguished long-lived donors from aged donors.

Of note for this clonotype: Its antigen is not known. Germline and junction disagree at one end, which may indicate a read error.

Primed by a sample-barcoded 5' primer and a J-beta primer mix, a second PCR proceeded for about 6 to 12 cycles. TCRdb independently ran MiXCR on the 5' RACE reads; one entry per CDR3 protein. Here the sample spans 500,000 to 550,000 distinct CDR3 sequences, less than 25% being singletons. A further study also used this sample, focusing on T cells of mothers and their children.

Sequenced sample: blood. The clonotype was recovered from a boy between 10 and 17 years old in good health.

Written as DNA, the CDR3 is TGTGCCAGCAGTTTAGCTAGCGGGCGCCAAGAGACCCAGTGCTTC. It specifies CASSLASGRQETQCF. J is TRBJ2-5 and V is TRBV12-3 or TRBV12-4, with TRBD2 matching 7 bases. The CDR3 consists of 15 residues.